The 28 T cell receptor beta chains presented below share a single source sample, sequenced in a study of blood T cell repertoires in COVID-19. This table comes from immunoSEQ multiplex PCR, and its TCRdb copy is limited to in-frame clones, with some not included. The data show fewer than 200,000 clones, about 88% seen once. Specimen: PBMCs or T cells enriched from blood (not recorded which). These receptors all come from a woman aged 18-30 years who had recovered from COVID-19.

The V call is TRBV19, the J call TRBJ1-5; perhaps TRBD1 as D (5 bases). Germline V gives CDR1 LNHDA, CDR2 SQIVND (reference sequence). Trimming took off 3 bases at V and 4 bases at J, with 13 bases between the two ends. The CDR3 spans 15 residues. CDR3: CASSIVDMLNQPQHF. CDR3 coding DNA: TGTGCCAGTAGTATCGTGGACATGCTGAATCAGCCCCAGCATTTT.

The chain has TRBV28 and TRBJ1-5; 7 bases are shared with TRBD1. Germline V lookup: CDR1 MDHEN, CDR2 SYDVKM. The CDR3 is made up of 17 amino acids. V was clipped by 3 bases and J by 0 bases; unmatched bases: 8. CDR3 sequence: CASSLGQITYSNQPQHF. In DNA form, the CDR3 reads TGTGCCAGCAGTTTGGGACAGATAACCTATAGCAATCAGCCCCAGCATTTT.

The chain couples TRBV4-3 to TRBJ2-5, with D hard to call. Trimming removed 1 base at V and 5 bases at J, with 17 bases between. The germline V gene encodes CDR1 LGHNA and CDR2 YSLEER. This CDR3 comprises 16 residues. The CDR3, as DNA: TGCGCCAGCAGCCAAGCCAGAAATTCATTCGGGGAGACCCAGTACTTC. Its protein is CASSQARNSFGETQYF.

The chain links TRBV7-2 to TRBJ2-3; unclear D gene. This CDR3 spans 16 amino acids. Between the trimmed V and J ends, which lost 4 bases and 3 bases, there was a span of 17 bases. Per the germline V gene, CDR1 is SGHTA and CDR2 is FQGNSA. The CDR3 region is CASSSLLSVETDTQYF. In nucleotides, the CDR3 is TGTGCCAGCAGCTCCCTACTAAGCGTCGAAACAGATACGCAGTATTTT.

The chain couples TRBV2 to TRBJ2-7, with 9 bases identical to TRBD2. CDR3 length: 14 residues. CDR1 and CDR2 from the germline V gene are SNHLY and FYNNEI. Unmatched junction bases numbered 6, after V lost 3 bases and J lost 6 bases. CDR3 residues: CASSDGTSRSEQYF. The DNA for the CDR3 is TGTGCCAGCAGTGACGGGACTAGCAGGTCCGAGCAGTACTTC.

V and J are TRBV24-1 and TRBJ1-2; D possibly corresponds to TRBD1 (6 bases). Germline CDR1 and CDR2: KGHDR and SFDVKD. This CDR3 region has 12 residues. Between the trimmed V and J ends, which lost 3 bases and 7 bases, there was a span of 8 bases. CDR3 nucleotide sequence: TGTGCCACCAGTGATCCAGGGGTTGGCTACACCTTC. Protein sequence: CATSDPGVGYTF.

The CDR3 spells CASSEKGTGKSGYTF. CDR3 in DNA: TGCGCCAGCAGTGAGAAAGGGACAGGGAAGAGCGGCTACACCTTC. V and J are TRBV10-1 and TRBJ1-2; 9 nucleotides agree with TRBD1. CDR1 is WNHNN and CDR2 is SYGVQD in the germline V gene (reference sequence). CDR3 length: 15 amino acids. With V trimmed by 2 bases and J by 8 bases, 9 bases remained unmatched.

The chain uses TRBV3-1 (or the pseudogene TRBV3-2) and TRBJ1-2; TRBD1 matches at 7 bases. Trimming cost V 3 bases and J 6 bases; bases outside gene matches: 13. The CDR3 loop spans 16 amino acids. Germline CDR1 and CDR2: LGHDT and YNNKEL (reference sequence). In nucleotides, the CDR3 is TGTGCCAGCAGCCACTCTATACATCAGGGGGGAGATGGCTACACCTTC. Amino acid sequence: CASSHSIHQGGDGYTF.

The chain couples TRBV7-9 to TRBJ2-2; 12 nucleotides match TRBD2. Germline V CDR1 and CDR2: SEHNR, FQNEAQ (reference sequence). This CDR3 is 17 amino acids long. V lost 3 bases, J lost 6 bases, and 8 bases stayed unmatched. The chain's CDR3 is CASSFTSSGRVSGELFF. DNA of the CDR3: TGTGCCAGCAGCTTTACGTCTAGCGGGAGGGTATCCGGGGAGCTGTTTTTT.

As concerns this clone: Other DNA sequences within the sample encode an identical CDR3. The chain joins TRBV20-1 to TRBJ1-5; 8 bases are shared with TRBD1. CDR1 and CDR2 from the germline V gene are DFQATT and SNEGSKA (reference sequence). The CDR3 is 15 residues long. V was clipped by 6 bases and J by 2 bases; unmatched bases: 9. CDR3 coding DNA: TGCAGTGCGAGTATCCAGGGGGCCGGCAATCAGCCCCAGCATTTT. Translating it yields CSASIQGAGNQPQHF.

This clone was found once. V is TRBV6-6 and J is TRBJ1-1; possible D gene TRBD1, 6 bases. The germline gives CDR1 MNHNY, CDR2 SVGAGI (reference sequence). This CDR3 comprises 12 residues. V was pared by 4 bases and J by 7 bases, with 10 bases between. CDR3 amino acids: CASSLGQNEAFF. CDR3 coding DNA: TGTGCCAGCAGTTTAGGACAGAATGAAGCTTTCTTT.

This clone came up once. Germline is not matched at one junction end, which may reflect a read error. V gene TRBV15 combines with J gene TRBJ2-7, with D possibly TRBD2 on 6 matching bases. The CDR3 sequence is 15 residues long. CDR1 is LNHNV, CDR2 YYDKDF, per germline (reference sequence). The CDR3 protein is CTTSAGGLSRYEQYF. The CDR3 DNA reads TGTACCACCTCCGCCGGAGGGTTATCCCGATACGAGCAGTACTTC.

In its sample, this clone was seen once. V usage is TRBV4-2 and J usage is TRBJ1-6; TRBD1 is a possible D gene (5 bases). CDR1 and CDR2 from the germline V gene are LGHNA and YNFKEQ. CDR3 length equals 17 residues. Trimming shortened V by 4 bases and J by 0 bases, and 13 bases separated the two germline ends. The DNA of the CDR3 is TGTGCCAGCAGCCCTAGACAGTCCAGCTCCTATAATTCACCCCTCCACTTT. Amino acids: CASSPRQSSSYNSPLHF.

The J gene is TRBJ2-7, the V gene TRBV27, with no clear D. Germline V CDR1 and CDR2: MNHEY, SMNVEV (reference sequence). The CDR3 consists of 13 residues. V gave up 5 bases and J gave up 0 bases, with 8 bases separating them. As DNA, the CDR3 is TGTGCCAGCAGTGATGACATCTCCTACGAGCAGTACTTC. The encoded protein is CASSDDISYEQYF.

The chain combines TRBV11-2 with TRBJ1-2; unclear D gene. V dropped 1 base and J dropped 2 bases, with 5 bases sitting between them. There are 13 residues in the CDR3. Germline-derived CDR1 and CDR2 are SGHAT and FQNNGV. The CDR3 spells CASSLGENYGYTF. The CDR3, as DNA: TGTGCCAGCAGCTTAGGGGAGAACTATGGCTACACCTTC.

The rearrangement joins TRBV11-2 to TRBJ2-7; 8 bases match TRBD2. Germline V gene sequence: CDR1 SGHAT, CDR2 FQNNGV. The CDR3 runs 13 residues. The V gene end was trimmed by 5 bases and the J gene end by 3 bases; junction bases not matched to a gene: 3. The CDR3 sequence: CASSRSGDYEQYF. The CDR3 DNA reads TGTGCCAGCAGCCGTAGCGGGGACTACGAGCAGTACTTC.

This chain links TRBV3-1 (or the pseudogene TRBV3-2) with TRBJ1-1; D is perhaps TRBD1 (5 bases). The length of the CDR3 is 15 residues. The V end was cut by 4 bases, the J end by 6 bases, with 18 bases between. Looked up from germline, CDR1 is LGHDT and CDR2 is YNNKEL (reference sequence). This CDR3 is CASSPSLGALSEAFF. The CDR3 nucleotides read TGTGCCAGCAGCCCTTCTTTAGGGGCGTTATCTGAAGCTTTCTTT.

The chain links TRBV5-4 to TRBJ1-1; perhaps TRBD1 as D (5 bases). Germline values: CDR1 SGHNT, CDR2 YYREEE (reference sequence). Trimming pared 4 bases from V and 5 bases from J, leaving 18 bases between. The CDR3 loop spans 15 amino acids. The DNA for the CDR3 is TGTGCCAGCAGCGCGGCGTGGGGGGGAGGAACTGAAGCTTTCTTT. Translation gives CASSAAWGGGTEAFF.

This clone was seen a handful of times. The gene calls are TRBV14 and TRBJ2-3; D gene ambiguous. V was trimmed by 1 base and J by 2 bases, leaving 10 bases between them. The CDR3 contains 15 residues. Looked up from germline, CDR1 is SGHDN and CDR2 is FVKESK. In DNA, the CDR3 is TGTGCCAGCAGCCAAGCACAGATCCCCACAGATACGCAGTATTTT. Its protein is CASSQAQIPTDTQYF. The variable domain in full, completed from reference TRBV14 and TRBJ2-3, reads EAGVTQFPSHSVIEKGQTVTLRCDPISGHDNLYWYRRVMGKEIKFLLHFVKESKQDESGMPNNRFLAERTGGTYSTLKVQPAELEDSGVYFCASSQAQIPTDTQYFGPGTRLTVL.

CDR3 bases: TGTGCCAGCAGTGCACTGTTTCCGGGACAGAGGGTCGGTGGCTACACCTTC. Its protein product is CASSALFPGQRVGGYTF. The genes are TRBV28 and TRBJ1-2, with 7 bases fitting TRBD1. V gave up 5 bases and J gave up 7 bases; unmatched junction bases: 19. The CDR3 is 17 amino acids. Germline CDR1 and CDR2: MDHEN and SYDVKM.

CDR3 sequence (DNA): TGCGCCAGCAGCTTGGACAGGGGGGCGAACTATGGCTACACCTTC. It yields the protein CASSLDRGANYGYTF. J is TRBJ1-2 and V is TRBV5-1; 8 positions match TRBD1. The CDR3 length is 15 residues. Trimming removed 0 bases from V and 2 bases from J; junction bases left unmatched: 3. Germline lookup yields CDR1 SGHRS and CDR2 YFSETQ.

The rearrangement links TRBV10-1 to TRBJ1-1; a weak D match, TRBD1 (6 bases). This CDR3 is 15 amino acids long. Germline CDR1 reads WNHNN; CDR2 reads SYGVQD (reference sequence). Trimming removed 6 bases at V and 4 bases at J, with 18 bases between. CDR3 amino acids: CASSGTIPGSTEAFF. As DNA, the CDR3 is TGCGCCAGCAGCGGGACAATCCCGGGGAGCACTGAAGCTTTCTTT.

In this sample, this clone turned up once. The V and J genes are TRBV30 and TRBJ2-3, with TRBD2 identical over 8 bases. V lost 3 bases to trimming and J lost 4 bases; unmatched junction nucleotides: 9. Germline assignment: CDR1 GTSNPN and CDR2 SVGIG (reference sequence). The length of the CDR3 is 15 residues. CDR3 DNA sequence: TGTGCCTGGAGCCAGTGGAGCGGGAGTTCAGATACGCAGTATTTT. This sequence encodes CAWSQWSGSSDTQYF.

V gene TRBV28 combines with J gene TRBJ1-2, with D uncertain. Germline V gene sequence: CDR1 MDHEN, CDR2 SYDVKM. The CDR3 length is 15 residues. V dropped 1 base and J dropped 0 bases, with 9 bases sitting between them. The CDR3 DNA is TGTGCCAGCAGTTTATTATTGCAGTCTAACTATGGCTACACCTTC. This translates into CASSLLLQSNYGYTF.

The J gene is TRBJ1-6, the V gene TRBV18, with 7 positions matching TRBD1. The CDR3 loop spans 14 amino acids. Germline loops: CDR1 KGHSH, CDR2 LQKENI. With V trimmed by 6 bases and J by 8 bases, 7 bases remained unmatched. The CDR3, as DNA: TGTGCCAGCTCCGACCGGGACAGAGATTCACCCCTCCACTTT. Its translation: CASSDRDRDSPLHF.

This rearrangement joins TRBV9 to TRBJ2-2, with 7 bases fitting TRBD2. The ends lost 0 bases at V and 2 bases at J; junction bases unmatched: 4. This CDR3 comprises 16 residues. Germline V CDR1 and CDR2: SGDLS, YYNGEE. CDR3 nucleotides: TGTGCCAGCAGCGTAGGAGGCGGGGGTAACACCGGGGAGCTGTTTTTT. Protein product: CASSVGGGGNTGELFF.

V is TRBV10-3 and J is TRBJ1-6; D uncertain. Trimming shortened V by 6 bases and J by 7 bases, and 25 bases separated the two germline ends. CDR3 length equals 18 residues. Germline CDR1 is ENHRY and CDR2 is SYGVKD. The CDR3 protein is CAISQHTGNGEENSPLHF. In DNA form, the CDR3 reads TGTGCCATCAGCCAGCATACGGGGAATGGAGAAGAGAATTCACCCCTCCACTTT.

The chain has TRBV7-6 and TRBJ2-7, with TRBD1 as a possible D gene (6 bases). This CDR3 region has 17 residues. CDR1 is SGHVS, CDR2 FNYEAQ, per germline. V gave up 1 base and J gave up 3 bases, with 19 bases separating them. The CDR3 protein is CASSLVTGPLNFYEQYF. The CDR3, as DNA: TGTGCCAGCAGCTTAGTGACAGGACCCCTGAATTTCTACGAGCAGTACTTC.